This entry lists 19 T cell receptor beta chains sequenced from one sample in a study of blood T cell repertoires in COVID-19. Clones were sequenced by immunoSEQ multiplex PCR, and TCRdb holds only the in-frame ones, with some missing. Of 90,000 to 120,000 clones in the sample, about 89% were seen once. Material: peripheral blood. The receptor source for this set is a human donor in a cohort sampled during active COVID-19.

This clone was recorded only once. The chain links TRBV4-1 to TRBJ2-1; D might be TRBD1 (6 bases). The V end was cut by 2 bases, the J end by 2 bases, with 10 bases between. The CDR3 covers 15 residues. Germline CDR1 and CDR2: MGHRA and YSYEKL. The CDR3 here is CASSQRDTTYNEQFF. The CDR3 DNA follows: TGCGCCAGCAGCCAACGGGACACTACCTACAATGAGCAGTTCTTC.

This clone showed up just once. The chain recombines TRBV9 with TRBJ2-5; 9 nucleotides match TRBD1. The length of the CDR3 is 14 residues. V lost 4 bases and J lost 2; bases outside the gene matches: 3. The germline gives CDR1 SGDLS, CDR2 YYNGEE. The CDR3 DNA reads as TGTGCCAGCAGCTCGGACAGGGGACAAGAGACCCAGTACTTC. Translating it yields CASSSDRGQETQYF.

The chain combines TRBV5-6 with TRBJ1-5, with 7 bases matching TRBD1. The V segment lost 4 bases and the J segment 0 bases; nucleotides outside the gene matches: 7. The CDR3 is 16 amino acids. CDR1 and CDR2 from the germline V gene are SGHDT and YYEEEE. In DNA form, the CDR3 reads TGTGCCAGCAGCGAAGGGACAGCTAATAGCAATCAGCCCCAGCATTTT. It encodes CASSEGTANSNQPQHF.

This chain connects TRBV7-2 to TRBJ2-5; D might be TRBD2 (7 bases). In germline, CDR1 is SGHTA, CDR2 FQGNSA. CDR3 length: 15 residues. Trimming pared 8 bases from V and 4 bases from J, leaving 20 bases between. The CDR3 region is CASALAGGRVETQYF. The CDR3 DNA is TGTGCCAGCGCCCTCGCCGGGGGGCGGGTAGAGACCCAGTACTTC.

The chain carries TRBV13 and TRBJ2-7; D call uncertain. V was pared by 3 bases and J by 1 base, with 4 bases between. The germline CDR1 and CDR2 sequences are PRHDT and FYEKMQ (reference sequence). This CDR3 has 12 amino acids. Here the CDR3 reads CASSLSSYEQYF. CDR3 in DNA: TGTGCCAGCAGCTTGTCGTCCTACGAGCAGTACTTC.

CDR3 coding DNA: TGCGCCAGCAGCTTGGGTAGCGGAATCGGGGAGCTGTTTTTT. This sequence encodes CASSLGSGIGELFF. The chain is built from TRBV5-1 and TRBJ2-2, with D maybe TRBD2 (6 bases). From germline, CDR1 is SGHRS and CDR2 YFSETQ. V dropped 0 bases and J dropped 7 bases, with 10 bases sitting between them. This CDR3 spans 14 amino acids. Together with reference TRBV5-1 and TRBJ2-2, the CDR3 gives the full variable domain: KAGVTQTPRYLIKTRGQQVTLSCSPISGHRSVSWYQQTPGQGLQFLFEYFSETQRNKGNFPGRFSGRQFSNSRSEMNVSTLELGDSALYLCASSLGSGIGELFFGEGSRLTVL.

This sequence joins TRBV6-6 and TRBJ1-2; D remains unclear. Germline V CDR1 and CDR2: MNHNY, SVGAGI (reference sequence). This CDR3 is built from 15 residues. Trimming left V 0 bases short and J 8 bases short, with 16 bases between. CDR3 protein: CASSYSGNPAGGYTF. CDR3 DNA: TGTGCCAGCAGTTACTCTGGGAACCCCGCGGGGGGCTACACCTTC.

This clone has just a few counts. The chain joins TRBV28 to TRBJ1-3; a weak D match, TRBD1 (6 bases). This CDR3 comprises 17 residues. Trimming cost V 6 bases and J 0 bases, with 18 bases left between them. Germline values: CDR1 MDHEN, CDR2 SYDVKM. The CDR3, as DNA: TGTGCCAGCAGGGCGACAGGCCGGTCTTACTCTGGAAACACCATATATTTT. This gives the protein CASRATGRSYSGNTIYF.

This clone has just one count. The chain recombines TRBV7-2 with TRBJ1-6; no definite D call. Trimming took 4 bases from V and 11 from J, leaving 15 bases between them. The CDR3 runs to 14 residues. CDR1 SGHTA and CDR2 FQGNSA come from the germline V gene. CDR3 protein: CASSSPGRGTPLHF. DNA of the CDR3: TGTGCCAGCAGCTCGCCCGGCCGGGGAACACCCCTCCACTTT.

J is TRBJ2-1 and V is TRBV5-1; 7 bases map to TRBD2. CDR1 and CDR2 (germline): SGHRS, YFSETQ. This CDR3 has 19 residues. With 1 base clipped from V and 6 bases from J, the junction kept 19 bases outside the gene matches. The CDR3 here is CASSLISRWAGEMANEQFF. CDR3 nucleotides: TGCGCCAGCAGCTTGATATCTCGTTGGGCGGGAGAAATGGCCAATGAGCAGTTCTTC.

This clone was seen a handful of times. Germline and junction disagree at one end, which may indicate a read error. The genes are TRBV7-9 and TRBJ1-5; 7 positions match TRBD1. Germline V gene sequence: CDR1 SEHNR, CDR2 FQNEAQ (reference sequence). CDR3 size: 12 residues. The CDR3 bases are TGTGCCAGCAGCTTAGGTAGGGGGCCCCTAACTTTT. Translated, it gives CASSLGRGPLTF.

The genes are TRBV28 and TRBJ2-5; 9 bases map to TRBD1. This CDR3 is built from 15 residues. The V and J ends lost 6 bases and 5 bases, in that order; junction bases with no gene match: 10. Germline CDR1 reads MDHEN; CDR2 reads SYDVKM. CDR3 protein: CASRPNRGRVETQYF. As DNA, the CDR3 is TGTGCCAGCAGACCGAACAGGGGGCGAGTGGAGACCCAGTACTTC.

This chain connects TRBV9 to TRBJ2-2; the D gene is possibly TRBD2 (6 bases). CDR3 length: 14 amino acids. The V gene lost 4 bases and the J gene lost 6 bases, with 13 bases spanning the gap. Germline V gene data show CDR1 as SGDLS and CDR2 as YYNGEE. CDR3 bases: TGTGCCAGCAGCTCTGCGCGGGGTTCCGGGGAGCTGTTTTTT. Translating it yields CASSSARGSGELFF.

This sequence joins TRBV6-6 and TRBJ1-2; D uncertain. The CDR3 is made up of 12 amino acids. V lost 2 bases, J lost 8 bases, and 9 bases lay in between. The germline V gene encodes CDR1 MNHNY and CDR2 SVGAGI (reference sequence). CDR3 amino acids: CASSYAGVGYTF. In DNA, the CDR3 is TGTGCCAGCAGTTACGCCGGGGTCGGCTACACCTTC.

J is TRBJ1-2 and V is TRBV19, with 7 bases aligning to TRBD1. The CDR3 extends over 12 amino acids. Trimming took 7 bases from V and 4 from J; bases not matched to a gene: 3. Germline V gene lookup returns CDR1 LNHDA and CDR2 SQIVND (reference sequence). The CDR3 DNA reads TGTGCCAGTACGGGACAGATCTATGGCTACACCTTC. This codes for CASTGQIYGYTF.

The V call is TRBV6-2 or TRBV6-3, the J call TRBJ2-1, with TRBD2 matching 10 bases. V lost 2 bases to trimming and J lost 7 bases; unmatched junction nucleotides: 11. Germline V gene sequence: CDR1 MNHEY, CDR2 SVGEGT. The CDR3 runs 17 residues. CDR3 protein: CASSYPSGGASGNEQFF. DNA of the CDR3: TGTGCCAGCAGTTACCCCAGCGGGGGGGCCTCGGGGAATGAGCAGTTCTTC.

The rearrangement uses TRBV6-1 and TRBJ2-5; 11 bases match TRBD2. This CDR3 comprises 17 residues. Germline V gene data show CDR1 as MNHNS and CDR2 as SASEGT. The V segment lost 1 base and the J segment 5 bases; nucleotides outside the gene matches: 9. The CDR3 DNA follows: TGTGCCAGCAGTGAAGTGCCTAGCGGGGGGTGGGTGGAGACCCAGTACTTC. Protein: CASSEVPSGGWVETQYF.

This rearrangement joins TRBV7-8 to TRBJ2-7; TRBD2 matches 13 bases. Trimming removed 5 bases from V and 7 bases from J; junction bases left unmatched: 8. The CDR3 runs 15 residues. Germline loops: CDR1 SGHVS, CDR2 FQNEAQ. This CDR3 reads CASSPTSGRAWEQYF. CDR3 coding DNA: TGTGCCAGCAGCCCCACTAGCGGGAGGGCCTGGGAGCAGTACTTC.

V and J are TRBV10-3 and TRBJ2-1; 7 bases match TRBD2. The J segment lost 5 bases and the V segment lost 4 bases, leaving 8 bases of the junction unmatched. The CDR3 length is 15 residues. Germline assignment: CDR1 ENHRY and CDR2 SYGVKD. The CDR3 protein is CAISVGTIVHNEQFF. The DNA of the CDR3 is TGTGCCATCAGTGTCGGGACTATCGTACACAATGAGCAGTTCTTC.